This T cell receptor (beta chain) was sequenced during a study of T cell responses to AZD1222 COVID-19 vaccine. Produced via immunoSEQ multiplex PCR; TCRdb's table is partial and in-frame only. The sample has 45,000 to 65,000 clones, about 80% seen once. The V gene's germline CDR1 is SNHLY and CDR2 FYNNEI. V lost 6 bases and J 6 bases, leaving 12 bases between the germline ends. The CDR3 consists of 12 residues. The specimen was peripheral blood, collected 28 days after the second AZD1222 dose. The sequence was obtained from an adult who received the AZD1222 COVID-19 vaccine. The chain employs TRBV2 and TRBJ2-7, with D maybe TRBD1 (5 bases). The CDR3 DNA sequence: TGTGCCAGCAGGATCGCAGGGTCCGAGCAGTACTTC. Residues: CASRIAGSEQYF.